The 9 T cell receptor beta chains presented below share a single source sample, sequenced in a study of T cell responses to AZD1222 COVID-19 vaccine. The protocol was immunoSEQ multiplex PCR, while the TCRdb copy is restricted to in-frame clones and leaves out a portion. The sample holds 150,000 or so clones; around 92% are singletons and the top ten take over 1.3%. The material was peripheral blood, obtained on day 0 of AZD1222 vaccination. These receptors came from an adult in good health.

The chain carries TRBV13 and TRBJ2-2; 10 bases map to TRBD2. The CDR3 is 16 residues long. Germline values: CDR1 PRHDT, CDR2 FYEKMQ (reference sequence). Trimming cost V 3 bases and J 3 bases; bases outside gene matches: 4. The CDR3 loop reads CASSFSGGRDTGELFF. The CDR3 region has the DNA TGTGCCAGCAGCTTTAGCGGGGGGCGCGACACCGGGGAGCTGTTTTTT.

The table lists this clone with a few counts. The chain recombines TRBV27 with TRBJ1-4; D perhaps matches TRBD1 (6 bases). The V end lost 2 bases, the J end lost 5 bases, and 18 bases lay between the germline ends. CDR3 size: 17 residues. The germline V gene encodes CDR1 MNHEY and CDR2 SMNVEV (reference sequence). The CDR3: CASSLEGPGQPNEKLFF. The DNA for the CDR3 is TGTGCCAGCAGTTTAGAGGGGCCCGGACAGCCGAATGAAAAACTGTTTTTT.

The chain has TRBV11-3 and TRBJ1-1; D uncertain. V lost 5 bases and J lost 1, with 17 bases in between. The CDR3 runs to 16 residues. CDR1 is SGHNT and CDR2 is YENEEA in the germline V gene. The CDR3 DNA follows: TGTGCCAGCAGCCCGGGCGGAGGGAGGGCGAACACTGAAGCTTTCTTT. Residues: CASSPGGGRANTEAFF.

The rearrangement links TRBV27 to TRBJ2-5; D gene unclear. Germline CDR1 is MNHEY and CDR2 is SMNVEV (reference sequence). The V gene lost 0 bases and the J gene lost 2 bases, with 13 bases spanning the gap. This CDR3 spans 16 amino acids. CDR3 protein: CASSLSPRWEQETQYF. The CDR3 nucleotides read TGTGCCAGCAGTTTATCGCCACGGTGGGAACAAGAGACCCAGTACTTC.

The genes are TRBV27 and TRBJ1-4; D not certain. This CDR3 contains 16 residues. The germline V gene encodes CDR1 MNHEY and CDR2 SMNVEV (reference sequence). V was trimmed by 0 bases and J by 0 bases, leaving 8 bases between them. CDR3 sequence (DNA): TGTGCCAGCAGTTTATCGAGGAGAGCAACTAATGAAAAACTGTTTTTT. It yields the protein CASSLSRRATNEKLFF.

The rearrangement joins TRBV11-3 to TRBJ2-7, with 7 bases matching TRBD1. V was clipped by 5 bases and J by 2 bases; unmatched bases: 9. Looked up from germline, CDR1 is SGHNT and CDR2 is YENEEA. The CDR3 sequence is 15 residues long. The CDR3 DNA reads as TGTGCCAGCAGCCACGGGACAGAGAAACCCTACGAGCAGTACTTC. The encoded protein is CASSHGTEKPYEQYF.

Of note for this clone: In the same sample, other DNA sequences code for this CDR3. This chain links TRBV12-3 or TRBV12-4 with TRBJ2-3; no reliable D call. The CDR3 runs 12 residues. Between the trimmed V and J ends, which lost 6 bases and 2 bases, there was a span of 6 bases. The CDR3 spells CASSRSTDTQYF. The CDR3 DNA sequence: TGTGCCAGCAGCCGGTCCACAGATACGCAGTATTTT.

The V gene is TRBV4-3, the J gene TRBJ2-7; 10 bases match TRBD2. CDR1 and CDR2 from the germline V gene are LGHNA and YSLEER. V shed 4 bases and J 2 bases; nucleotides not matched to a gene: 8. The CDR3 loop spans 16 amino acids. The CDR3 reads CASSLWETSGPYEQYF. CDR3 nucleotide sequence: TGCGCCAGCAGCCTCTGGGAGACTAGCGGGCCCTACGAGCAGTACTTC.

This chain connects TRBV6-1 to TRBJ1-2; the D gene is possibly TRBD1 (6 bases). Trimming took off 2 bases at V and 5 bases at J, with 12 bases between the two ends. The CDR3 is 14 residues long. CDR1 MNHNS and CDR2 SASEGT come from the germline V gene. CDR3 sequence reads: CASSEFEGGYGYTF. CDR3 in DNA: TGTGCCAGCAGTGAATTTGAAGGGGGTTATGGCTACACCTTC.